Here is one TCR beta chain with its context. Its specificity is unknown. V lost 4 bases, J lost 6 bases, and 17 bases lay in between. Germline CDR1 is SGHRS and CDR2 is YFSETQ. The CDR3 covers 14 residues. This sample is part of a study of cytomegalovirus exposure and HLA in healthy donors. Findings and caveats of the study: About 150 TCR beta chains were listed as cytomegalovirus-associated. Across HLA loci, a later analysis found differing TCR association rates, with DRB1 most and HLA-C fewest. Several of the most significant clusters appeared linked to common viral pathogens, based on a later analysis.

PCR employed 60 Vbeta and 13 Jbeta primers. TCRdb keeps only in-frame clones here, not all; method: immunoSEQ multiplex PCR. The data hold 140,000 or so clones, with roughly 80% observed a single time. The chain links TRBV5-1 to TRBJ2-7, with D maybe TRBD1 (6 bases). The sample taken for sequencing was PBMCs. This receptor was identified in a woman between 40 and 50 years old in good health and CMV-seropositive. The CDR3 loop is CASSGDRLVREQYF. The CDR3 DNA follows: TGCGCCAGCAGCGGTGACAGGTTAGTGCGCGAGCAGTACTTC. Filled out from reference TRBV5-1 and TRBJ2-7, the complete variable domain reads KAGVTQTPRYLIKTRGQQVTLSCSPISGHRSVSWYQQTPGQGLQFLFEYFSETQRNKGNFPGRFSGRQFSNSRSEMNVSTLELGDSALYLCASSGDRLVREQYFGPGTRLTVT.